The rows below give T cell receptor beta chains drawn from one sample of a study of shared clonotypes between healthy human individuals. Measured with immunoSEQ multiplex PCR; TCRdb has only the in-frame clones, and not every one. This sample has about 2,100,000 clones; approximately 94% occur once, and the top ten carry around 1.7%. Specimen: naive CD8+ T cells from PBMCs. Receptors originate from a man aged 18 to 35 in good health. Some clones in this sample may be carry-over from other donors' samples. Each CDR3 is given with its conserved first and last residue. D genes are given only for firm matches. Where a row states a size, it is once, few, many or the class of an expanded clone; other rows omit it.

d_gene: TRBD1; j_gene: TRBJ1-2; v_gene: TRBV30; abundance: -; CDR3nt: TGTGCCTGGAGGGAACAGGGGGCCGGCTATGGCTACACCTTC; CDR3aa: CAWREQGAGYGYTF
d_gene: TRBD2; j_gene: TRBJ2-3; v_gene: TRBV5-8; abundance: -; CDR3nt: TGTGCCAGCAGCTTGGACAGGACTAGCCAAAACACAGATACGCAGTATTTT; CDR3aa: CASSLDRTSQNTDTQYF
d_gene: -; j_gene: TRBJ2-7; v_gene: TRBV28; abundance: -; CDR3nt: TGTGCCAGCAGTTTAGGGGCGAGGACCTACGAGCAGTACTTC; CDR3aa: CASSLGARTYEQYF
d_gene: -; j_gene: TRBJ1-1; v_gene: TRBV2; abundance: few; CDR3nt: TGTGCCCACTCGTCCGGATTTAACACTGAAGCTTTCTTT; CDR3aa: CAHSSGFNTEAFF
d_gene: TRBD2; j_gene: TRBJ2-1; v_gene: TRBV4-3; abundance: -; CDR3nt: TGCGCCAGCAGCCAAGATCGCAGCGGGAGGTTTTACAATGAGCAGTTCTTC; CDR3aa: CASSQDRSGRFYNEQFF
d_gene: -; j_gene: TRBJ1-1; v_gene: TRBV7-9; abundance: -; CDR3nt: TGTGCCAGCAGCTTATCTGAGGGCACTGAAGCTTTCTTT; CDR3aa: CASSLSEGTEAFF
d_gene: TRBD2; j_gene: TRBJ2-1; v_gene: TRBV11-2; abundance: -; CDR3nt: TGTGCCAGCAGCATACCGGGACTAGCATACAATGAGCAGTTCTTC; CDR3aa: CASSIPGLAYNEQFF
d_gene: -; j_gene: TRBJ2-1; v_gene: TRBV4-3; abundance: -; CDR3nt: TGCGCCAGCAGCCAAGATTCGGGATACAATGAGCAGTTCTTC; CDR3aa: CASSQDSGYNEQFF
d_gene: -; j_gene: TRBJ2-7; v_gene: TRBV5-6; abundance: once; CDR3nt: TGTGCCAGCAGGGGTCCGGGGGAACGCTACGAGCAGTACTTC; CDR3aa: CASRGPGERYEQYF
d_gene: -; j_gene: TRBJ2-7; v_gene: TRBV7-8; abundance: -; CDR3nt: TGTGCCAGCAGCTCGTCGGACCCCTACGAGCAGTACTTC; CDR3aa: CASSSSDPYEQYF
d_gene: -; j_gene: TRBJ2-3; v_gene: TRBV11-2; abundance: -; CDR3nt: TGTGCCAGCGCGGTCGGAGTGCGCACAGATACGCAGTATTTT; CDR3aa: CASAVGVRTDTQYF
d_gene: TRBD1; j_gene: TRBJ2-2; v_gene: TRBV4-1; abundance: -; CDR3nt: TGCGCCAGCAGCCCGTTGGACAGGGGGTTCTTCCCAACCGGGGAGCTGTTTTTT; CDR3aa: CASSPLDRGFFPTGELFF
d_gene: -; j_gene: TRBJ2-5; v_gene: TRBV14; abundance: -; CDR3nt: TGTGCCAGCAGCCAAGTGTCCAAAAGGGAGACCCAGTACTTC; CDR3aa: CASSQVSKRETQYF
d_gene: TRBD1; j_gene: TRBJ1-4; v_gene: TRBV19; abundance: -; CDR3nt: TGTGCCAGTAGTATAATTGGGACAGAGTTAACTAATGAAAAACTGTTTTTT; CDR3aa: CASSIIGTELTNEKLFF
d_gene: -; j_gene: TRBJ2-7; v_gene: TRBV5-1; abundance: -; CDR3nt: TGCGCCAGCAGCTTGGCAGTTGGAGGGGCGTTGCGGGACGAGCAGTACTTC; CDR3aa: CASSLAVGGALRDEQYF
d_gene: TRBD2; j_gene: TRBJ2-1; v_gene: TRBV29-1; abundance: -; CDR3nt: TGCAGCGTTGGGGCTAGCGGGACCTACAATGAGCAGTTCTTC; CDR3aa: CSVGASGTYNEQFF
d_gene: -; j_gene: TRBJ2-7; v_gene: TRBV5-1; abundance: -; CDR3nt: TGCGCCAGCAGTCCTTCACCCGGCTACGAGCAGTACTTC; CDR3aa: CASSPSPGYEQYF
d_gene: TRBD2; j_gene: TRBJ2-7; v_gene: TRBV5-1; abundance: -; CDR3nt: TGCGCCAGCAGCTTGGCTGGGGGACTAGCGGGAACCGAGCAGTACTTC; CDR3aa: CASSLAGGLAGTEQYF
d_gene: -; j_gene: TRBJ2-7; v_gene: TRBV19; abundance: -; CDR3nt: TGTGCCAGTAGTATTCACAGGACAGAACAGTACTTC; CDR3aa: CASSIHRTEQYF
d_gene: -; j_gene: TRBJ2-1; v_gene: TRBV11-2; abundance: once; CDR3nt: TGTGCCAGCATCGCCCGCAACGAGGAGGCGCAGTTCTTC; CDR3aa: CASIARNEEAQFF
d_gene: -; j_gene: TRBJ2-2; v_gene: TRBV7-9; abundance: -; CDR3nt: TGTGCCAGCAGCTTAGGGGGCACCGGGGAGCTGTTTTTT; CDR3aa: CASSLGGTGELFF
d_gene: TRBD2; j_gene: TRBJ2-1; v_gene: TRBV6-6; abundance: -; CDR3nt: TGTGCCAGCAGTTATCCAGCGGGAGGGCCGAATGAGCAGTTCTTC; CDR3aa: CASSYPAGGPNEQFF
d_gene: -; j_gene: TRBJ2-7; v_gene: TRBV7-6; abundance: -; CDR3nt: TGTGCCAGCAGCTTAGTTCACAGCCCGACCTACGAGCAGTACTTC; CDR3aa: CASSLVHSPTYEQYF
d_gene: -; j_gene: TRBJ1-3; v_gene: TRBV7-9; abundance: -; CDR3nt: TGTGCCAGCAGCCCAAATATCTGGGACAACTCTGGAAACACCATATATTTT; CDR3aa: CASSPNIWDNSGNTIYF
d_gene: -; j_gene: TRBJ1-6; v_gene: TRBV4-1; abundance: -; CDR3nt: TGCGCCAGCAGCCAAGCAGTGGTCGGGCAGGCTAATAATTCACCCCTCCACTTT; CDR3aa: CASSQAVVGQANNSPLHF
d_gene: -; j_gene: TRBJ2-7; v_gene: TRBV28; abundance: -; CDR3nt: TGTGCCAGCAGCCAGGAGGGGTACGAGCAGTACTTC; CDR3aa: CASSQEGYEQYF
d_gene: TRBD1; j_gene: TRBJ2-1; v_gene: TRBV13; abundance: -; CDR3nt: TGTGCCAGCAGCACAAGGGACAGCGGATCCTACAATGAGCAGTTCTTC; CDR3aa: CASSTRDSGSYNEQFF
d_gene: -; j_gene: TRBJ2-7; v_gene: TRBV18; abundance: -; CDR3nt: TGTGCCAGCTCACCTACAGGGACCCGCACCTACGAGCAGTACTTC; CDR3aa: CASSPTGTRTYEQYF
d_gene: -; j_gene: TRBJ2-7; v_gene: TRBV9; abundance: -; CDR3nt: TGTGCCAGCAGCGTCGGGAGCTCCTACGAGCAGTACTTC; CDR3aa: CASSVGSSYEQYF
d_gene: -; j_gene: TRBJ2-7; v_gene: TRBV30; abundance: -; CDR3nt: TGTGCCTGGAGTGAGGGGACCTACGAGCAGTACTTC; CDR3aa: CAWSEGTYEQYF
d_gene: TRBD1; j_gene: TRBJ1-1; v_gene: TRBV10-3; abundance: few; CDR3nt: TGTGCCATCAGTCTTTCAGGGGGCACTGAAGCTTTCTTT; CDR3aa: CAISLSGGTEAFF
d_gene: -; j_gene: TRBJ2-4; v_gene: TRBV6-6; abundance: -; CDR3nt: TGTGCCAGCAGTTCGACAGGACCGCTAGCCAAAAACATTCAGTACTTC; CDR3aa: CASSSTGPLAKNIQYF
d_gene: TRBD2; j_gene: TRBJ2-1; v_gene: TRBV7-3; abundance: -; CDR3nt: TGTGCCAGCAGCCGGGGACTAGCGGGAGAAGATGAGCAGTTCTTC; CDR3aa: CASSRGLAGEDEQFF
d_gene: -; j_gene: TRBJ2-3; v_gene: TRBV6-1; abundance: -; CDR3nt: TGTGCCAGCAGTATCTGGCGGGATTCCACAGATACGCAGTATTTT; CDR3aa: CASSIWRDSTDTQYF
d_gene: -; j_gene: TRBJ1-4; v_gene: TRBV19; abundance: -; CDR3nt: TGTGCGGCGGGGCTTAATGAAAAACTGTTTTTT; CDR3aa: CAAGLNEKLFF
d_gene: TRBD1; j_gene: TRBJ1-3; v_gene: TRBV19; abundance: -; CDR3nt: TGTGCCAGTAGATGGACAGGGGGCACTGGAAACACCATATATTTT; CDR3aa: CASRWTGGTGNTIYF
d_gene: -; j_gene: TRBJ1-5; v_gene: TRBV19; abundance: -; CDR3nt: TGTGCCAGTAGTATCGGCTTTAGCAATCAGCCCCAGCATTTT; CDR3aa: CASSIGFSNQPQHF
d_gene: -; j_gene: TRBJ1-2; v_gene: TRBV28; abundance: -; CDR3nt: TGTGCCAGCAGAGGACTCTGGGAGTACGGCTACACCTTC; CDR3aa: CASRGLWEYGYTF
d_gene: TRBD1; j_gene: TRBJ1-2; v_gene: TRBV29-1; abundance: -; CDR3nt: TGCAGCGTTGTGTCAGGGGGTCCGTATGGCTACACCTTC; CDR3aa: CSVVSGGPYGYTF
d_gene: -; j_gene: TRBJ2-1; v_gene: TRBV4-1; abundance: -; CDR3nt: TGCGCCAGCAGCCCAAGCCCTCGGGGTGGAGAGCAGTTCTTC; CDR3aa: CASSPSPRGGEQFF
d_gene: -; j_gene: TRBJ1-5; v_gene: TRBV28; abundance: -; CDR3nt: TGTGCCAGCACCAATTCGATCCGGGACTTGGGTCAGCCCCAGCATTTT; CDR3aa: CASTNSIRDLGQPQHF
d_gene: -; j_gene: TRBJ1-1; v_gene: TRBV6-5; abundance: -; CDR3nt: TGTGCCAGCAGTTACGAAATCGAGAACACTGAAGCTTTCTTT; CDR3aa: CASSYEIENTEAFF